This entry lists 18 T cell receptor beta chains sequenced from one sample in a study of T cell clonality in common variable immunodeficiency (dated by TCRdb to about 2015). General study outcomes and caveats: CVID TCRbeta sequences reportedly showed fewer deletions and N-nucleotide insertions and lacked highly modified clones with 13 or more V deletions.

These receptors lack a known antigen. Receptor libraries were prepared by the immunoSEQ multiplex PCR assay. Drawn from immuneACCESS, this table holds only the in-frame rearrangements with V and J called that TCRdb kept. Clones are partly lost; checked studies trace under half to an unresolved V gene and leave the rest unexplained. The table notes more than 35,000 clones here, none of them singletons. The ten largest clones represent roughly 5.5% of the sample. Input material: peripheral blood mononuclear cells. The receptors stem from a human donor with common variable immunodeficiency.

This clone was recorded a few times. Sequencing ends 3 residues short of the CDR3 end; the germline J gene provides the rest. The chain links TRBV7-2 to TRBJ2-7; a possible D gene is TRBD2 (6 bases). The germline gives CDR1 SGHTA, CDR2 FQGNSA. V was cut by 5 bases and J by 3 bases, with 17 bases left in between. This CDR3 contains 15 residues. CDR3 region: CASSPPRAGNYEQYF. Incomplete CDR3 DNA: TGTGCCAGCAGCCCCCCGAGGGCGGGGAACTACGAG.

This clone was recorded many times. From the germline J gene comes the end of the CDR3, since the read stops 3 residues before it. The chain links TRBV5-1 to TRBJ2-3; TRBD2 aligns across 8 bases. CDR3 length equals 14 residues. The germline CDR1 and CDR2 sequences are SGHRS and YFSETQ. Trimming cost V 6 bases and J 1 base; bases outside gene matches: 4. CDR3 in amino acids: CASIPTSGTDTQYF. Partial CDR3 DNA: TGCGCCAGCATCCCGACTAGCGGCACAGATACG.

This clone was found a few times. Read coverage stops 3 residues before the CDR3 terminus; the germline J gene supplies the remainder. The chain links TRBV6-1 to TRBJ1-5; D is perhaps TRBD1 (6 bases). Germline-derived CDR1 and CDR2 are MNHNS and SASEGT. Trimming removed 4 bases at V and 0 bases at J, with 13 bases between. This CDR3 is 16 amino acids long. The CDR3 is CASSATSRGSNQPQHF. Partial CDR3 DNA: TGTGCCAGCAGTGCCACGAGCAGGGGTAGCAATCAGCCC.

This clone was seen only a few times. The read falls 3 residues short of the CDR3 end, and the missing part is taken from the germline J gene. The chain recombines TRBV7-8 with TRBJ1-5; D perhaps matches TRBD1 (6 bases). Trimming removed 2 bases from V and 4 bases from J, with 9 bases in between. The V gene's germline CDR1 is SGHVS and CDR2 FQNEAQ. The CDR3 runs to 14 residues. The covered CDR3 bases are TGTGCCAGCAGCTTAATACAGGGAAATCAGCCC. Its translation: CASSLIQGNQP. The full-length CDR3 reads as CASSLIQGNQPQHF.

In this sample, this clone turned up a few times. The observed sequence ends 3 residues before the CDR3 terminus, with the missing tail filled in from the germline J gene. The chain carries TRBV7-2 and TRBJ2-1; D gene unclear. V was cut by 5 bases and J by 8 bases, with 7 bases left in between. Germline CDR1 reads SGHTA; CDR2 reads FQGNSA. The CDR3 is 11 residues long. CDR3 bases read: TGTGCCAGCAGCCGCGTCGATGAG. Amino acids: CASSRVDE. The full CDR3 reads CASSRVDEQFF.

This clone occurred many times. Read coverage stops 3 residues before the CDR3 terminus; the germline J gene supplies the remainder. V usage is TRBV18 and J usage is TRBJ2-7; no clear D. Germline CDR1 is KGHSH and CDR2 is LQKENI. V lost 2 bases, J lost 5 bases, and 13 bases lay in between. The CDR3 totals 14 residues. The covered CDR3 bases are TGTGCCAGCTCACCAATAGTATCATTGGACGAG. It translates to CASSPIVSLDE. The full CDR3 protein is CASSPIVSLDEQYF.

This clone showed up many times. The DNA ends 3 residues before the CDR3 does, and the rest of the CDR3 is filled in from the germline J gene. V usage is TRBV20-1 and J usage is TRBJ1-4, with TRBD1 matching over 7 bases. Germline V lookup: CDR1 DFQATT, CDR2 SNEGSKA (reference sequence). With 1 base clipped from V and 8 bases from J, the junction kept 4 bases outside the gene matches. There are 13 residues in the CDR3. The CDR3 loop is CSARVPGQEKLFF. The DNA read from the CDR3 is TGCAGTGCTAGAGTCCCGGGACAGGAAAAA.

This clone has ten or more counts. The read is 3 residues too short to cover the CDR3 end, so that end is filled in from the germline J gene. The chain joins TRBV2 to TRBJ2-2; TRBD1 matches at 9 bases. The germline CDR1 and CDR2 sequences are SNHLY and FYNNEI. The trim removed 4 bases at V and 4 bases at J, leaving 4 bases unmatched. The CDR3 is 15 residues long. The CDR3 protein is CASSGPGQGTGELFF. The DNA read from the CDR3 is TGTGCCAGCAGTGGACCGGGACAGGGCACCGGGGAG.

The table lists this clone with a few counts. The read stops 3 residues short of the end of the CDR3; the missing end is completed from the germline J gene. The J gene is TRBJ1-2, the V gene TRBV7-2, with D maybe TRBD1 (5 bases). Germline V lookup: CDR1 SGHTA, CDR2 FQGNSA. CDR3 length equals 15 residues. V was cut by 0 bases and J by 4 bases, with 12 bases left in between. The DNA read from the CDR3 is TGTGCCAGCAGCTTAGCGGCAGGGCAGGGCTATGGC. It encodes CASSLAAGQGYG. The full CDR3 protein reads CASSLAAGQGYGYTF.

The table lists this clone with many counts. The part of the CDR3 DNA that was read is TGTGCCAGTAGTATAGACTGGCAGGTGGAGACAAAA. Translating it yields CASSIDWQVETK. In full, the CDR3 reads CASSIDWQVETKLFF. The chain uses TRBV19 and TRBJ1-4; unclear D gene. The CDR3 end falls 3 residues outside the read, so it is completed with the germline J gene. The germline V and J ends were trimmed by 0 bases and 10 bases, with 15 bases remaining between them. This CDR3 comprises 15 residues. CDR1 and CDR2 from the germline V gene are LNHDA and SQIVND (reference sequence).

This clone appeared many times. Coverage ceases 3 residues before the CDR3 finishes, and the germline J gene fills in the end. The genes are TRBV5-1 and TRBJ2-2; 13 bases line up with TRBD2. This CDR3 is built from 19 residues. Unmatched junction bases numbered 15, after V lost 4 bases and J lost 6 bases. Germline values: CDR1 SGHRS, CDR2 YFSETQ. The covered CDR3 bases are TGCGCCAGCAGCCAGGGACTAGCGGGATTAACTCTCTTTCCCGGGGAG. It is translated as CASSQGLAGLTLFPGE. The full CDR3 is CASSQGLAGLTLFPGELFF.

Many counts were recorded for this clone. The read stops 3 residues short of the end of the CDR3; the missing end is completed from the germline J gene. This rearrangement joins TRBV7-3 to TRBJ2-3, with D hard to call. The CDR3 covers 15 residues. V was clipped by 2 bases and J by 0 bases, with 9 bases between them. Per germline, CDR1 SGHTA and CDR2 FQGTGA. CDR3 DNA (partial): TGTGCCAGCAGCTTACTGACTGCTAGCACAGATACG. This encodes CASSLLTASTDT. The entire CDR3 protein reads CASSLLTASTDTQYF.

This clone was seen only a few times. The sequence runs out 3 residues before the end of the CDR3; the remainder is reconstructed from the germline J gene. The chain is built from TRBV7-6 and TRBJ2-7; D unresolved. CDR3 length: 14 amino acids. The V end lost 5 bases, the J end lost 5 bases, and 16 bases lay between the germline ends. Germline assignment: CDR1 SGHVS and CDR2 FNYEAQ. The part of the CDR3 DNA that was read is TGTGCCAGCAGCGTCACCGATAGCCGGGACGAG. Protein: CASSVTDSRDE. The CDR3 in its entirety is CASSVTDSRDEQYF.

The DNA read from the CDR3 is TGTGCCAGCAGCACGGGGACCTACGAG. Amino acids: CASSTGTYE. The entire CDR3 protein is CASSTGTYEQYF. The chain links TRBV6-2 or TRBV6-3 to TRBJ2-7; maybe TRBD2 (5 bases). The read ends 3 residues before the CDR3 terminus; that terminus is restored from the germline J gene. The CDR3 loop spans 12 amino acids. V lost 6 bases, J lost 2 bases, and 8 bases lay in between. In germline, CDR1 is MNHEY, CDR2 SVGEGT.

Regarding this clone: The CDR3 end is not reached by the read, which stops 3 residues before it; the germline J gene fills it in. The gene calls are TRBV19 and TRBJ2-2; 9 nucleotides line up with TRBD2. The CDR3 is 15 amino acids. Germline loops: CDR1 LNHDA, CDR2 SQIVND (reference sequence). Trimming at V came to 8 bases and at J to 2 bases, leaving 6 bases not matched to a gene. CDR3 amino acids: CASRLAGSNTGELFF. The CDR3 DNA, read in part, is TGTGCCAGTCGGCTAGCGGGATCTAACACCGGGGAG.

This clone showed up just a few times. Read coverage stops 3 residues before the CDR3 terminus; the germline J gene supplies the remainder. The chain is built from TRBV2 and TRBJ1-1; 7 bases align to TRBD1. The CDR3 sequence is 13 residues long. The ends lost 5 bases at V and 1 base at J; junction bases unmatched: 1. The germline V gene encodes CDR1 SNHLY and CDR2 FYNNEI. This CDR3 is CASSRDRNTEAFF. The covered CDR3 bases are TGTGCCAGCAGTCGGGACAGGAACACTGAA.

This clone was seen only a few times. The part of the CDR3 DNA that was read is TGTGCCAGTAGTACCGGGACAGGGGCCTACGAG. Protein sequence: CASSTGTGAYE. The CDR3 in full is CASSTGTGAYEQYF. The gene calls are TRBV19 and TRBJ2-7, with 10 positions matching TRBD1. The read terminates 3 residues before the CDR3 end, so the remaining end is supplied by the germline J gene. V lost 4 bases to trimming and J lost 2 bases; unmatched junction nucleotides: 2. The CDR3 is 14 amino acids. Looked up from germline, CDR1 is LNHDA and CDR2 is SQIVND (reference sequence).

This clone was seen repeatedly, ten times or more. The read finishes 3 residues shy of the CDR3 end, and the germline J gene is used to complete it. The V gene is TRBV5-1, the J gene TRBJ2-2, with D possibly TRBD1 on 6 matching bases. The CDR3 covers 14 residues. V dropped 5 bases and J dropped 3 bases, with 11 bases sitting between them. Germline-derived CDR1 and CDR2 are SGHRS and YFSETQ. The DNA read from the CDR3 is TGCGCCAGCAGTGGCAGGGGTGACACCGGGGAG. Translation gives CASSGRGDTGE. The whole CDR3 protein reads CASSGRGDTGELFF.